These 3 T cell receptor beta chains share one sample of origin, sequenced in a study of blood T cell repertoires in COVID-19. Measured with immunoSEQ multiplex PCR; TCRdb has only the in-frame clones, and not every one. The data hold a few hundred thousand clones, with around 92% observed a single time. The sample consisted of peripheral blood. These receptors came from a woman between 25 and 40 years old with COVID-19, enrolled during active disease.

The CDR3 sequence is CASSSPSGTQYF. The CDR3 DNA sequence: TGTGCCAGCAGCTCCCCTAGCGGCACCCAGTACTTC. The chain joins TRBV5-4 to TRBJ2-5; 7 bases fit TRBD2. There are 12 residues in the CDR3. Germline V gene data show CDR1 as SGHNT and CDR2 as YYREEE (reference sequence). J gave up 8 bases and V 3 bases, and 4 bases lay outside the gene matches.

The chain uses TRBV6-2 or TRBV6-3 and TRBJ1-5, with 8 bases that match TRBD1. Losses at the gene ends were 4 bases for V and 3 bases for J; bases not matched to a gene: 11. Per germline, CDR1 MNHEY and CDR2 SVGEGT. This CDR3 is 17 amino acids long. The CDR3 DNA reads as TGTGCCAGCAGTTCCCAACCGGGACAGGCACCCAATCAGCCCCAGCATTTT. Translating gives CASSSQPGQAPNQPQHF.

This chain connects TRBV24-1 to TRBJ2-1; 9 bases agree with TRBD2. The CDR3 has 17 residues. V shed 4 bases, J shed 7 bases, and the junction held 13 bases outside the gene matches. From germline, CDR1 is KGHDR and CDR2 SFDVKD. Here the CDR3 DNA reads TGTGCCACCAGTGAGGGTACTAGCGGGTGGGGGGTAAATGAGCAGTTCTTC. This translates into CATSEGTSGWGVNEQFF.